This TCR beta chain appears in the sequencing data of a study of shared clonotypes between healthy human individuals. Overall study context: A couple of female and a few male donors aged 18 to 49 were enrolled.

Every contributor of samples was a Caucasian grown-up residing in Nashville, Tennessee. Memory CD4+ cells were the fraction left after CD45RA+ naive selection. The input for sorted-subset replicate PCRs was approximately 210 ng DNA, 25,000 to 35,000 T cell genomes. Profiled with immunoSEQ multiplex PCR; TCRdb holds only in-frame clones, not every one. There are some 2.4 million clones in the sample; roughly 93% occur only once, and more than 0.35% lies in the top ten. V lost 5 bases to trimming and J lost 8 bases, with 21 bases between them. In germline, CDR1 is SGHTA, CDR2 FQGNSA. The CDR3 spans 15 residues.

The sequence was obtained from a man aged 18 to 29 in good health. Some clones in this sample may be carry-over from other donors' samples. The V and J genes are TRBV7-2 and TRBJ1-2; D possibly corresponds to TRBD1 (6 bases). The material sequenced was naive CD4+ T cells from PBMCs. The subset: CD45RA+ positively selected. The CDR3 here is CASSPSDRGPSGYTF. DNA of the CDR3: TGTGCCAGCAGCCCTTCAGACCGGGGGCCGAGCGGCTACACCTTC. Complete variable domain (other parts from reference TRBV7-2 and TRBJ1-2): GAGVSQSPSNKVTEKGKDVELRCDPISGHTALYWYRQSLGQGLEFLIYFQGNSAPDKSGLPSDRFSAERTGGSVSTLTIQRTQQEDSAVYLCASSPSDRGPSGYTFGSGTRLTVV.